These T cell receptor beta chains were read from a single sample in a study of T cell responses to AZD1222 COVID-19 vaccine. Assay used: immunoSEQ multiplex PCR; TCRdb lists only in-frame clones, some missing. The sample lists about 180,000 clones, 70% to 90% occurring once. The specimen comprised peripheral blood, sampled on day 0 of AZD1222 vaccination. The receptor source for this set is an adult in good health. The CDR3 runs from the conserved cysteine through the conserved F or W. D genes are given only for firm matches. The size field is filled for only some rows; it gives once, few, many or a size class.

CASSIDKLTYEQYF TGTGCCAGCAGTATAGACAAGCTGACCTACGAGCAGTACTTC TRBV6-5 . TRBJ2-7 .
CASSSWGRGQETQYF TGTGCCAGCAGTTCCTGGGGCCGAGGTCAAGAGACCCAGTACTTC TRBV6-2/TRBV6-3 . TRBJ2-5 once
CASSFTGVNEQFF TGTGCCAGCAGCTTTACAGGGGTAAATGAGCAGTTCTTC TRBV9 TRBD1 TRBJ2-1 .
CASSLPDRSYEQYF TGTGCCAGTAGTCTCCCGGACAGGAGCTACGAGCAGTACTTC TRBV19 TRBD1 TRBJ2-7 .
CASSPGTGRNEQFF TGTGCCAGCAGCCCCGGGACAGGGCGGAATGAGCAGTTCTTC TRBV3-1/TRBV3-2 TRBD1 TRBJ2-1 .
CASSVAPSYEQYF TGTGCCAGCAGTGTAGCGCCATCCTACGAGCAGTACTTC TRBV6-4 . TRBJ2-7 once
CASSEYRGDNNSPLHF TGTGCCAGCAGTGAATATCGAGGGGACAATAATTCACCCCTCCACTTT TRBV6-1 . TRBJ1-6 .
CASSSPPRQNTEAFF TGTGCCAGCAGTTCCCCCCCCAGACAGAACACTGAAGCTTTCTTT TRBV27 . TRBJ1-1 .
CASSENARNQPQHF TGTGCCAGCAGTGAAAACGCAAGGAATCAGCCCCAGCATTTT TRBV2 . TRBJ1-5 .
CASSPRDREAFF TGTGCCAGCAGTCCGCGGGACAGGGAAGCTTTCTTT TRBV27 TRBD1 TRBJ1-1 .
CASSMTGTAYEQYF TGTGCCAGTAGTATGACAGGGACCGCCTACGAGCAGTACTTC TRBV19 TRBD1 TRBJ2-7 .
CASSPGQATYEQYF TGTGCCAGCAGCCCCGGACAGGCAACCTACGAGCAGTACTTC TRBV7-9 TRBD1 TRBJ2-7 .
CASRLTGGGYGYTF TGTGCCAGCAGACTAACAGGGGGTGGCTATGGCTACACCTTC TRBV28 TRBD1 TRBJ1-2 .
CASKGIGGANVLTF TGTGCCAGTAAAGGGATAGGTGGGGCCAACGTCCTGACTTTC TRBV19 . TRBJ2-6 .
CASSLQSNQPQHF TGTGCCAGCAGTTTACAGAGCAATCAGCCCCAGCATTTT TRBV6-5 . TRBJ1-5 .
CASSQEEGYTEAFF TGTGCCAGCAGCCAAGAGGAGGGATACACTGAAGCTTTCTTT TRBV16 . TRBJ1-1 .
CASSPDRLSTDTQYF TGTGCCAGCAGTCCAGACAGGCTTAGCACAGATACGCAGTATTTT TRBV6-5 . TRBJ2-3 .
CASSELQSPYEQYF TGTGCCAGCAGTGAACTCCAATCCCCCTACGAGCAGTACTTC TRBV2 . TRBJ2-7 .
CASSLSLLNTEAFF TGCGCCAGCAGCTTGTCATTACTGAACACTGAAGCTTTCTTT TRBV5-1 . TRBJ1-1 .
CASSKEASASNEAFF TGTGCCAGCAGCAAAGAGGCTAGCGCAAGTAATGAAGCTTTCTTT TRBV21-1 . TRBJ1-1 .
CASSLEEGYTF TGTGCCAGCAGTTTGGAAGAGGGCTACACCTTC TRBV12-3/TRBV12-4 . TRBJ1-2 once
CASSWDGNYEQYF TGTGCCAGCAGCTGGGACGGAAACTACGAGCAGTACTTC TRBV27 . TRBJ2-7 .
CASSQESDTQYF TGTGCCAGCTCACAAGAATCAGATACGCAGTATTTT TRBV6-5 . TRBJ2-3 .
CASSLGQANEQYF TGTGCCAGCAGTTTGGGGCAGGCTAACGAGCAGTACTTC TRBV28 . TRBJ2-7 .
CASSHALGLAGNIQYF TGTGCCAGCAGCCATGCGCTGGGACTAGCGGGGAACATTCAGTACTTC TRBV3-1/TRBV3-2 TRBD2 TRBJ2-4 .
CSVRKGVTEAFF TGCAGCGTGCGAAAGGGGGTTACTGAAGCTTTCTTT TRBV29-1 . TRBJ1-1 .
CASSVSPGTGHTGELFF TGTGCCAGCAGCGTGTCTCCCGGGACAGGCCACACCGGGGAGCTGTTTTTT TRBV9 TRBD1 TRBJ2-2 .
CASSPGLAGGPDTQYF TGTGCCAGCAGTCCAGGACTAGCGGGGGGGCCCGATACGCAGTATTTT TRBV28 TRBD2 TRBJ2-3 .
CASSLVSGSGNTIYF TGTGCCAGCAGCTTAGTCTCCGGGTCTGGAAACACCATATATTTT TRBV7-8 . TRBJ1-3 once
CASSQETGLQNTEAFF TGCGCCAGCAGCCAAGAAACAGGACTTCAGAACACTGAAGCTTTCTTT TRBV4-1 . TRBJ1-1 .
CASSLSGTEQYF TGTGCCAGCAGTTTATCCGGGACAGAGCAGTACTTC TRBV27 . TRBJ2-7 few
CASSMSGGASRLNEQYF TGCGCCAGCAGCATGAGCGGGGGGGCCTCGAGGCTGAACGAGCAGTACTTC TRBV5-1 TRBD2 TRBJ2-7 .
CASRAGGEETQYF TGTGCCAGCAGGGCAGGGGGCGAAGAGACCCAGTACTTC TRBV6-5 TRBD1 TRBJ2-5 once
CASSQVPSGRGTDTQYF TGCGCCAGCAGCCAAGTCCCCAGCGGGAGGGGAACAGATACGCAGTATTTT TRBV4-1 TRBD2 TRBJ2-3 .
CASSQVGTPADEQFF TGCGCCAGCAGCCAAGTAGGGACCCCCGCGGATGAGCAGTTCTTC TRBV4-1 . TRBJ2-1 .
CASSLDVSGYTF TGTGCCAGCAGCTTGGATGTGAGTGGCTACACCTTC TRBV5-4 . TRBJ1-2 .
CASSLGTGAGYGYTF TGTGCCAGCAGCCTCGGAACTGGGGCTGGCTATGGCTACACCTTC TRBV14 . TRBJ1-2 .
CASSETGVLHF TGTGCCAGCAGTGAGACAGGGGTCCTCCACTTT TRBV25-1 TRBD1 TRBJ1-6 .
CAGQGVENTIYF TGTGCCGGACAGGGGGTGGAAAACACCATATATTTT TRBV30 TRBD1 TRBJ1-3 .
CASSQGGPKVAGYTF TGTGCCAGTTCCCAGGGAGGGCCGAAGGTCGCTGGCTACACCTTC TRBV19 . TRBJ1-2 .
CASGTPEGNQPQHF TGTGCCAGCGGGACCCCTGAAGGCAATCAGCCCCAGCATTTT TRBV25-1 . TRBJ1-5 .
CASINPGTAPGNTIYF TGTGCCAGCATTAACCCAGGGACGGCTCCTGGAAACACCATATATTTT TRBV7-3 . TRBJ1-3 .
CASSLATGRLLTQYF TGTGCCAGCAGCTTAGCGACAGGGAGACTTCTTACGCAGTATTTT TRBV7-9 TRBD1 TRBJ2-3 .
CASSPSGQGVGEQYF TGTGCCAGCTCACCGTCGGGACAGGGGGTCGGGGAGCAGTACTTC TRBV18 TRBD1 TRBJ2-7 .
CASSTVGGMDGYTF TGTGCCAGCAGTACAGTAGGGGGAATGGATGGCTACACCTTC TRBV6-5 . TRBJ1-2 .
CASSLRASYQPQHF TGTGCCAGCAGTTTGAGGGCGTCCTATCAGCCCCAGCATTTT TRBV28 . TRBJ1-5 .
CASSSEKGSYEQYF TGTGCCAGCAGTTCCGAAAAGGGCTCCTACGAGCAGTACTTC TRBV6-2/TRBV6-3 . TRBJ2-7 .
CASSWGQGLVRGHDGYTF TGCGCCAGCAGCTGGGGTCAGGGCCTGGTCAGGGGGCATGATGGCTACACCTTC TRBV5-1 TRBD1 TRBJ1-2 .